Many counts were recorded for the clone carrying this T cell receptor beta chain. The junction and the germline gene differ at one end; a read error may be behind it. Unique molecular identifiers featured in how the TCRbeta library was prepared. TCRdb passed the PCR reads through MiXCR, listing each CDR3 protein once. The sample lists fewer than 350,000 distinct CDR3 sequences, around a tenth occurring once. This entry comes from a study of T-cell reconstitution after alpha-beta-depleted transplantation in children. The input for sequencing was PBMCs, taken before TCRalphabeta/CD19-depleted stem cell transplant. This TCR came from a boy less than two years old with acute myeloid leukemia, due to receive a stem cell transplant.

This chain's CDR3 is CASSPQGNTEAFF. The CDR3 nucleotides are TGTGCTAGCAGTCCACAGGGGAACACTGAAGCTTTCTTT. The V and J genes are TRBV6-4 and TRBJ1-1; a weak D match, TRBD1 (6 bases). The germline CDR1 and CDR2 sequences are MRHNA and SNTAGT. CDR3 length: 13 residues.